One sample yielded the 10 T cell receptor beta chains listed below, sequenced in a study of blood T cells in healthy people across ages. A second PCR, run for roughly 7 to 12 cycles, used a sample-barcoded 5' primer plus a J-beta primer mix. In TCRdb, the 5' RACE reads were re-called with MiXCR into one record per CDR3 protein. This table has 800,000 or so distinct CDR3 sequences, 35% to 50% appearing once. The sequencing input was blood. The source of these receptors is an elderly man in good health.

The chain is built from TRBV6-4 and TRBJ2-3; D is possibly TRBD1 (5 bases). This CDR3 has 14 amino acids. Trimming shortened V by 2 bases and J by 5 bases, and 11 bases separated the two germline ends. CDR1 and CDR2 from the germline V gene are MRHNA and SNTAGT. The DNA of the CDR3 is TGTGCCAGCAGTGACGGAGCAGGGTTAGATACGCAGTATTTT. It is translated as CASSDGAGLDTQYF.

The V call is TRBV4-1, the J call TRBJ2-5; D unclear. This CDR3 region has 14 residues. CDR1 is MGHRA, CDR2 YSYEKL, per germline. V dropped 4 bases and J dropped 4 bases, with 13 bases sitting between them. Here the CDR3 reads CASSPETRSETQYF. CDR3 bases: TGCGCCAGCAGCCCGGAGACCAGGTCAGAGACCCAGTACTTC.

This CDR3 reads CASSPRQGLWETQYF. The CDR3 DNA sequence: TGCGCCAGCAGCCCTCGACAGGGGCTCTGGGAGACCCAGTACTTC. The chain couples TRBV5-1 to TRBJ2-5; 8 bases are a match to TRBD1. CDR3 length: 15 residues. V shed 4 bases, J shed 5 bases, and the junction held 10 bases outside the gene matches. CDR1 is SGHRS, CDR2 YFSETQ, per germline.

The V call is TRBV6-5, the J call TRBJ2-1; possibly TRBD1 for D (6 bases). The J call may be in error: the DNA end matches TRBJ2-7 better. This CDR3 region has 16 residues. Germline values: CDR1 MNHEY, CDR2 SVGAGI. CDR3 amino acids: CASSYSQGISYNEQYF. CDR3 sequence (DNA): TGTGCCAGCAGTTACTCTCAGGGGATTTCCTACAATGAGCAGTACTTC.

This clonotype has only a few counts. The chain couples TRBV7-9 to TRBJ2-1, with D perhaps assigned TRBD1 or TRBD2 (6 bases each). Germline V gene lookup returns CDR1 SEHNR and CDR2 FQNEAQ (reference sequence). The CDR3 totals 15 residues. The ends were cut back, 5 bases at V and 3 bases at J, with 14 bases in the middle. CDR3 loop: CASSPPGGDYNEQFF. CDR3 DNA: TGTGCCAGCAGCCCACCCGGGGGCGACTACAATGAGCAGTTCTTC. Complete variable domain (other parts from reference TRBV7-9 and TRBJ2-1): DTGVSQNPRHKITKRGQNVTFRCDPISEHNRLYWYRQTLGQGPEFLTYFQNEAQLEKSRLLSDRFSAERPKGSFSTLEIQRTEQGDSAMYLCASSPPGGDYNEQFFGPGTRLTVL.

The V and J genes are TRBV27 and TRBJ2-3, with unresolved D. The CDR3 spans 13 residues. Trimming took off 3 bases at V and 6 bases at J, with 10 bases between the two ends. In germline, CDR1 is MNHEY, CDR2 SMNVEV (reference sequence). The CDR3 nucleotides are TGTGCCAGCAGTTTTTGGGCGGCGGATACGCAGTATTTT. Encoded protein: CASSFWAADTQYF.

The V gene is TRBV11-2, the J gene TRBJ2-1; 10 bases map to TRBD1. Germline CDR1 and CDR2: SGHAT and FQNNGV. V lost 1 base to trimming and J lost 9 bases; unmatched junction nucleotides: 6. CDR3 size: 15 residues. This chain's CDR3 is CASSLVGQGLGEQFF. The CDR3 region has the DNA TGTGCCAGCAGCTTAGTGGGACAGGGGCTTGGTGAGCAGTTCTTC.

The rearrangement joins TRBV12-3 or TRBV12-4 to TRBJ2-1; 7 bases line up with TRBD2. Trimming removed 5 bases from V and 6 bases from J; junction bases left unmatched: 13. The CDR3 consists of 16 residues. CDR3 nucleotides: TGTGCCAGCAGTCGTGGCGGGAGTGTACGTCTCAATGAGCAGTTCTTC. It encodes CASSRGGSVRLNEQFF.

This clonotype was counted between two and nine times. The chain's CDR3 is CSVEDLGGGTDTQYF. The CDR3 region has the DNA TGCAGCGTTGAAGATTTAGGGGGCGGTACAGATACGCAGTATTTT. The chain employs TRBV29-1 and TRBJ2-3; 7 nucleotides match TRBD1. Germline V lookup: CDR1 SQVTM, CDR2 ANQGSEA. The CDR3 loop spans 15 amino acids. Trimming took 0 bases from V and 3 from J; bases not matched to a gene: 6.

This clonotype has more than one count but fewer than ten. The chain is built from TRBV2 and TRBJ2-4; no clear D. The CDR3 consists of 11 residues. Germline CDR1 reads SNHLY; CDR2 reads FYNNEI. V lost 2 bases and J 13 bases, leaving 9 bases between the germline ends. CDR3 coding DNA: TGTGCCAGCAGTGAAAACAATGAGCAGTACTTC. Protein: CASSENNEQYF.